This passage covers 13 T cell receptor beta chains from one sample sequenced in a study of vaccination and CD4 T cells after COVID-19. The study sequenced cultured CD4+ T cell DNA using the Oncomine TCR Beta short-read assay. One entry per CDR3 protein, called by TCRdb with MiXCR from the PCR reads. The sample has 9,500 to 15,000 distinct CDR3 sequences; roughly 65% are singletons. The treatment here: roughly ten-day PBMC culture with coronavirus spike peptide pools or control peptides (ViraFEST assay). No antigen is known for these receptors. Sample: CD4+ T cells from blood, cultured in vitro. These receptor sequences come from a human donor who had recovered from COVID-19.

This clonotype has more than one count but fewer than ten. The CDR3, as DNA: TGTGCCAGCAGCCTTAGCGCTACCTACGAGCAGTACTTC. It is translated as CASSLSATYEQYF. The J gene is TRBJ2-7, the V gene TRBV7-9; D perhaps matches TRBD2 (5 bases). There are 13 residues in the CDR3. V lost 5 bases and J 2 bases, leaving 10 bases between the germline ends. Per the germline V gene, CDR1 is SEHNR and CDR2 is FQNEAQ (reference sequence).

The rearrangement joins TRBV11-3 to TRBJ1-6; D possibly corresponds to TRBD1 (6 bases). This CDR3 has 17 residues. Germline V gene lookup returns CDR1 SGHNT and CDR2 YENEEA. The germline V and J ends were trimmed by 2 bases and 14 bases, with 25 bases remaining between them. DNA for the CDR3: TGTGCCAGCAGCTTAAGTCGTAGACAGGCTCGATTTAGGGCCCTCCACTTT. Its protein product is CASSLSRRQARFRALHF.

The chain combines TRBV7-2 with TRBJ2-5; D perhaps matches TRBD1 (6 bases). This CDR3 spans 14 amino acids. The V end lost 5 bases, the J end lost 4 bases, and 14 bases lay between the germline ends. CDR1 and CDR2 from the germline V gene are SGHTA and FQGNSA. CDR3 residues: CASSASLGAETQYF. In DNA form, the CDR3 reads TGTGCCAGCAGCGCAAGCTTGGGGGCAGAGACCCAGTACTTC. Filled out from reference TRBV7-2 and TRBJ2-5, the complete variable domain reads GAGVSQSPSNKVTEKGKDVELRCDPISGHTALYWYRQSLGQGLEFLIYFQGNSAPDKSGLPSDRFSAERTGGSVSTLTIQRTQQEDSAVYLCASSASLGAETQYFGPGTRLLVL.

In this sample, this clonotype turned up a few times. Compared with germline, one end of the junction differs, possibly owing to a read error. J is TRBJ2-7 and V is TRBV20-1; TRBD2 aligns across 10 bases. The germline V gene encodes CDR1 DFQATT and CDR2 SNEGSKA (reference sequence). The CDR3 contains 11 residues. In nucleotides, the CDR3 is TGCAGCGCTAGCGGGAGTCGCGAGCAGTACTTC. This sequence encodes CSASGSREQYF.

This clonotype was seen once. The genes are TRBV29-1 and TRBJ1-2; D call uncertain. This CDR3 region has 11 residues. CDR1 is SQVTM, CDR2 ANQGSEA, per germline. V dropped 5 bases and J dropped 8 bases, with 12 bases sitting between them. The CDR3 is CSVLNSGGYTF. The CDR3 nucleotides read TGCAGCGTTCTTAACTCCGGGGGCTACACCTTC.

This sequence joins TRBV4-1 and TRBJ1-5; no firm D call. Trimming took off 1 base at V and 6 bases at J, with 22 bases between the two ends. Germline CDR1 and CDR2: MGHRA and YSYEKL. The CDR3 totals 18 residues. In DNA, the CDR3 is TGCGCCAGCAGCCAAGTCGACATGGGCATGAGCGCGGGTCAGCCCCAGCATTTT. Translated, it gives CASSQVDMGMSAGQPQHF.

This rearrangement joins TRBV6-5 to TRBJ1-5; D is unresolved. CDR1 and CDR2 (germline): MNHEY, SVGAGI. V lost 2 bases and J 3 bases, leaving 5 bases between the germline ends. The CDR3 loop spans 13 amino acids. The CDR3 coding sequence is TGTGCCAGCAGTTACCTATTCAATCAGCCCCAGCATTTT. It yields the protein CASSYLFNQPQHF.

The gene calls are TRBV7-2 and TRBJ2-1; D is possibly TRBD1 (5 bases). The CDR3 consists of 14 residues. The V end was cut by 5 bases, the J end by 7 bases, with 15 bases between. Germline V gene data show CDR1 as SGHTA and CDR2 as FQGNSA. The CDR3 nucleotides are TGTGCCAGCAGCCCCCAGGGTCGGGCAAATGAGCAGTTCTTC. As protein: CASSPQGRANEQFF.

Only a few counts were recorded for this clonotype. The chain combines TRBV15 with TRBJ1-5; tentatively, D is TRBD1 (5 bases). With 5 bases removed from V and 0 bases from J, the gap between germline ends came to 11 bases. Per germline, CDR1 LNHNV and CDR2 YYDKDF (reference sequence). This CDR3 is built from 15 residues. The CDR3 loop is CATSRDGNSNQPQHF. In DNA, the CDR3 is TGTGCCACCAGCCGGGACGGAAATAGCAATCAGCCCCAGCATTTT. The entire variable domain, with the rest obtained from reference TRBV15 and TRBJ1-5, is as follows: DAMVIQNPRYQVTQFGKPVTLSCSQTLNHNVMYWYQQKSSQAPKLLFHYYDKDFNNEADTPDNFQSRRPNTSFCFLDIRSPGLGDTAMYLCATSRDGNSNQPQHFGDGTRLSIL.

This rearrangement joins TRBV10-3 to TRBJ2-5; 10 bases are a match to TRBD2. V dropped 6 bases and J dropped 0; count of bases not matched to a gene: 7. The CDR3 is 16 residues long. Germline CDR1 and CDR2: ENHRY and SYGVKD. CDR3 sequence (DNA): TGTGCCATCAGGGGATTAGCGGGAGGAAACCAAGAGACCCAGTACTTC. It translates to CAIRGLAGGNQETQYF.

This chain joins TRBV18 and TRBJ2-7; 8 bases fit TRBD1. V was pared by 4 bases and J by 3 bases, with 2 bases of the junction left unmatched. The V gene's germline CDR1 is KGHSH and CDR2 LQKENI. The CDR3 is 13 residues long. In nucleotides, the CDR3 is TGTGCCAGCTCACAGGGACAGGACTACGAGCAGTACTTC. Protein product: CASSQGQDYEQYF.

This clonotype has just a few counts. This sequence joins TRBV20-1 and TRBJ2-3; D might be TRBD1 or TRBD2, each matching 5 bases. Germline V lookup: CDR1 DFQATT, CDR2 SNEGSKA (reference sequence). Trimming left V 4 bases short and J 1 base short, with 15 bases between. The CDR3 sequence is 15 residues long. Here the CDR3 reads CSAMGVSGGTDTQYF. The CDR3 nucleotides read TGCAGTGCTATGGGGGTTAGTGGGGGCACAGATACGCAGTATTTT.

This clonotype appeared a few times. J is TRBJ2-2 and V is TRBV15; 7 bases are a match to TRBD2. J was trimmed by 1 base and V by 0 bases; bases with no gene match: 5. The CDR3 contains 17 residues. Germline V gives CDR1 LNHNV, CDR2 YYDKDF (reference sequence). DNA of the CDR3: TGTGCCACCAGCAGAGATCCTGGCGGGAGGAACACCGGGGAGCTGTTTTTT. The encoded protein is CATSRDPGGRNTGELFF.